The present entry profiles one T cell receptor (beta chain) with its context. The sample comes from a study of CD8+ T cells in alopecia areata. Treatment noted: oral pan-JAK inhibitor, 5-10 mg twice daily. RNA was extracted and reverse transcribed into cDNA as the sequencing template. Assay: immunoSEQ multiplex PCR; the TCRdb copy retains only in-frame clones and omits some. The sample holds 100,000 to 150,000 clones, about 61% seen once. V was pared by 0 bases and J by 1 base, with 8 bases of the junction left unmatched. The CDR3 is 16 residues long. Germline V CDR1 and CDR2: SQVTM, ANQGSEA. The source material was CD8+ T cells sorted from blood, sampled at week 4, from a patient treated with tofacitinib. This sequence originates from a human donor with alopecia areata. V is TRBV29-1 and J is TRBJ2-5; 7 nucleotides match TRBD1. As DNA, the CDR3 is TGCAGCGTTGAAGATGGTAAGGGGGCGACCCAAGAGACCCAGTACTTC. Translating gives CSVEDGKGATQETQYF.